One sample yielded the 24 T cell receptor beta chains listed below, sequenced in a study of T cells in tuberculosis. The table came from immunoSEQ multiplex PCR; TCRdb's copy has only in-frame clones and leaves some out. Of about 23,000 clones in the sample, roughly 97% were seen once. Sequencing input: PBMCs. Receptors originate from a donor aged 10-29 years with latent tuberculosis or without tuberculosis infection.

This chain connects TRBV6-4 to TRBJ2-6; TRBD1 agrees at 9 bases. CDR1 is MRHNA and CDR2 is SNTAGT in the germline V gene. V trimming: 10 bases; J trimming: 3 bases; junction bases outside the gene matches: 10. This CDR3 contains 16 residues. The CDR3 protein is CAIANHRGHGANVLTF. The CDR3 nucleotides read TGTGCCATCGCCAACCACAGGGGGCATGGGGCCAACGTCCTGACTTTC.

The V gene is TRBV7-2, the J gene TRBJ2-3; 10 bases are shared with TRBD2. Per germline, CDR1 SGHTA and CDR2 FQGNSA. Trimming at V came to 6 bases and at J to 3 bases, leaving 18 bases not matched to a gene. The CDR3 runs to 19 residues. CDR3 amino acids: CASRKTSGRVSWGTDTQYF. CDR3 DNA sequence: TGTGCCAGCAGGAAGACTAGCGGGCGAGTTAGTTGGGGTACAGATACGCAGTATTTT. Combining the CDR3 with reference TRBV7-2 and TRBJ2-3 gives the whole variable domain GAGVSQSPSNKVTEKGKDVELRCDPISGHTALYWYRQSLGQGLEFLIYFQGNSAPDKSGLPSDRFSAERTGGSVSTLTIQRTQQEDSAVYLCASRKTSGRVSWGTDTQYFGPGTRLTVL.

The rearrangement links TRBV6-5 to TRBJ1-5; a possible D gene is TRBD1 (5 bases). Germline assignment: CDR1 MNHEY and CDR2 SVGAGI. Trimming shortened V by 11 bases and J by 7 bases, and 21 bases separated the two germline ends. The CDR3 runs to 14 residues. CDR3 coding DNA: TGTGCCGGCTTACCGGGAGCGGGGGAACAGCCCCAGCATTTT. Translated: CAGLPGAGEQPQHF.

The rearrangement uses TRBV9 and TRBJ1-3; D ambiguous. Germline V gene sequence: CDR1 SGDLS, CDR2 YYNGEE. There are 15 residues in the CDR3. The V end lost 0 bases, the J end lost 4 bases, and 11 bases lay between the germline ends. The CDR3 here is CASSVGPGGGNTIYF. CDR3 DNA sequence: TGTGCCAGCAGCGTAGGCCCGGGAGGCGGAAACACCATATATTTT.

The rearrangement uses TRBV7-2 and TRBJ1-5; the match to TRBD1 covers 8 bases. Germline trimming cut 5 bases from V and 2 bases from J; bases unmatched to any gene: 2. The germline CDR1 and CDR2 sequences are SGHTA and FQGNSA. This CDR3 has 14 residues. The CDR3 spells CASSEDRGNQPQHF. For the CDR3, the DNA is TGTGCCAGCAGCGAGGACAGGGGCAATCAGCCCCAGCATTTT.

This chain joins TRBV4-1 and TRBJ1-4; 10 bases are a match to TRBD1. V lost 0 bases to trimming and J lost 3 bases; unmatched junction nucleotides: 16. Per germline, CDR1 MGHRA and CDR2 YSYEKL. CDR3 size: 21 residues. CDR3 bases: TGCGCCAGCAGCCAAGATTCGGAGGGGGTGACAGGGGGCCAGTCTAATGAAAAACTGTTTTTT. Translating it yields CASSQDSEGVTGGQSNEKLFF.

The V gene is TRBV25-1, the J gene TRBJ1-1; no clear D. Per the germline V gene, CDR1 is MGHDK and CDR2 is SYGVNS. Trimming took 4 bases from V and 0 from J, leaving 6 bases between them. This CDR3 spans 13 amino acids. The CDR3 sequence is CASSGDLNTEAFF. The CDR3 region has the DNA TGTGCCAGCAGTGGAGACTTGAACACTGAAGCTTTCTTT.

CDR3: CASTEGTGKNTQYF. DNA for the CDR3: TGTGCCAGCACCGAAGGGACAGGGAAGAATACGCAGTATTTT. V usage is TRBV2 and J usage is TRBJ2-3; 9 bases are a match to TRBD1. CDR3 size: 14 residues. Germline CDR1 SNHLY, CDR2 FYNNEI. After removal of 7 bases from V and 7 bases from J, the junction contained 9 bases not matched to a gene. The whole variable domain, remainder taken from reference TRBV2 and TRBJ2-3, is EPEVTQTPSHQVTQMGQEVILRCVPISNHLYFYWYRQILGQKVEFLVSFYNNEISEKSEIFDDQFSVERPDGSNFTLKIRSTKLEDSAMYFCASTEGTGKNTQYFGPGTRLTVL.

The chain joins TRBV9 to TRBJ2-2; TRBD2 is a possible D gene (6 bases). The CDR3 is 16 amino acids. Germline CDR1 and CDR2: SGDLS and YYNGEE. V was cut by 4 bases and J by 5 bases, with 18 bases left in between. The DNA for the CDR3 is TGTGCCAGCAGCCCCCGGCGGGAACTATCGACCGGGGAGCTGTTTTTT. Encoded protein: CASSPRRELSTGELFF.

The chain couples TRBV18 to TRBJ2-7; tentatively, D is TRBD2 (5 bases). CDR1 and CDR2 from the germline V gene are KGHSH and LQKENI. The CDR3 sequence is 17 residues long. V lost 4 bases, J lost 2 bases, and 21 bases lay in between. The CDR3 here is CASSRNLAGLGAYEQYF. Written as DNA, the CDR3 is TGTGCCAGCTCACGAAACCTCGCCGGACTTGGAGCCTACGAGCAGTACTTC.

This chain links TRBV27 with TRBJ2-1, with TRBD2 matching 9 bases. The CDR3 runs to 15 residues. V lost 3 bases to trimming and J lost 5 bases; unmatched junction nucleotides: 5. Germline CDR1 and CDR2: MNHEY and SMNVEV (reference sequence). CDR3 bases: TGTGCCAGCAGTTTCTTAGCGGGGGTCAACAATGAGCAGTTCTTC. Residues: CASSFLAGVNNEQFF.

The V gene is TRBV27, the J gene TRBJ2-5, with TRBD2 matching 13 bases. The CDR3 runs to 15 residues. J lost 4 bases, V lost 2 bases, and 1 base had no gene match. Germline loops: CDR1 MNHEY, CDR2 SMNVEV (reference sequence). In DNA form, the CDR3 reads TGTGCCAGCAGTTTAGGACTAGCGGGAGTAGAGACCCAGTACTTC. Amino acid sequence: CASSLGLAGVETQYF.

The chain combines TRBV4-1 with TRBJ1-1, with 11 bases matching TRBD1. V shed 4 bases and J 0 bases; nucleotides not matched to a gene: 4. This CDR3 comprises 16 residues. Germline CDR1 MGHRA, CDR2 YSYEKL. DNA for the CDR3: TGCGCCAGCAGCCCCGGACAGGGGGCCATGAACACTGAAGCTTTCTTT. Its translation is CASSPGQGAMNTEAFF.

The CDR3 spells CASSLGGGTYNEQFF. The DNA of the CDR3 is TGTGCCAGCAGCTTAGGGGGGGGAACCTACAATGAGCAGTTCTTC. The chain carries TRBV11-3 and TRBJ2-1, with TRBD2 matching 7 bases. J was trimmed by 2 bases and V by 1 base; bases with no gene match: 2. Looked up from germline, CDR1 is SGHNT and CDR2 is YENEEA. CDR3 size: 15 residues.

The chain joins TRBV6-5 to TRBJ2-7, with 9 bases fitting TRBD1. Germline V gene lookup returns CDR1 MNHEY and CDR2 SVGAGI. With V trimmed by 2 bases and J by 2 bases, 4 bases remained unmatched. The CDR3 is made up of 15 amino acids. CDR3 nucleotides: TGTGCCAGCAGTTACGAGGGACAGGGACCCTACGAGCAGTACTTC. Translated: CASSYEGQGPYEQYF.

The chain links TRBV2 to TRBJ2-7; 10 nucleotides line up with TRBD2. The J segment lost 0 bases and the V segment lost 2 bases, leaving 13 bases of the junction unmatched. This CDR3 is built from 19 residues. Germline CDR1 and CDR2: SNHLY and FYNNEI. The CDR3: CASSEFGLAAAMSSYEQYF. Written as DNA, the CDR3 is TGTGCCAGCAGTGAATTCGGACTAGCGGCGGCAATGAGCTCCTACGAGCAGTACTTC.

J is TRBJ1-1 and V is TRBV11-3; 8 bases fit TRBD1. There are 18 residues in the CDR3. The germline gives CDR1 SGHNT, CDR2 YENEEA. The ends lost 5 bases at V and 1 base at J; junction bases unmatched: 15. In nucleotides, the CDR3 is TGTGCCAGCAGCCTCCTGCAGTACCCGGGACAGGCGAACACTGAAGCTTTCTTT. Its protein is CASSLLQYPGQANTEAFF.

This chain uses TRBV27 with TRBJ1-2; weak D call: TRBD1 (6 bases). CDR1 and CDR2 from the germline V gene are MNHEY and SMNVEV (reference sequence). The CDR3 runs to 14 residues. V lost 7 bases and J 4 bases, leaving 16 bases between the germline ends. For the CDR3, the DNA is TGTGCCAGCAACAAAGGGGGTCTGGGCTATGGCTACACCTTC. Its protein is CASNKGGLGYGYTF.

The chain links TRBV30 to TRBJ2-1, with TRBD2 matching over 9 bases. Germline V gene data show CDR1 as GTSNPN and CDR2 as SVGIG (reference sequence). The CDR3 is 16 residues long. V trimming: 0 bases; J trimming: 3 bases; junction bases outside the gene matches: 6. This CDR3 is CAWSVLPSGIYNEQFF. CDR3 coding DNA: TGTGCCTGGAGTGTACTTCCTAGCGGGATCTACAATGAGCAGTTCTTC.

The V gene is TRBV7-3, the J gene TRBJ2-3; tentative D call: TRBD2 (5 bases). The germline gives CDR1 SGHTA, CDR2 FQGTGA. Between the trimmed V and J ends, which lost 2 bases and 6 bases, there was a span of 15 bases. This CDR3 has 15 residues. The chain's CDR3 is CASSLLAGVLDTQYF. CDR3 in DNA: TGTGCCAGCAGCTTACTAGCTGGGGTGTTGGATACGCAGTATTTT.

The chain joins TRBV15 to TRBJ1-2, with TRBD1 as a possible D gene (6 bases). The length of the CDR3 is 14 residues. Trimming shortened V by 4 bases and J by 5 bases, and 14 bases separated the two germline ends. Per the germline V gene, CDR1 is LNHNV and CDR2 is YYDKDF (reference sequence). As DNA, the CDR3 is TGTGCCACCAGCATCGAGACAGGCTATTATGGCTACACCTTC. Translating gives CATSIETGYYGYTF.

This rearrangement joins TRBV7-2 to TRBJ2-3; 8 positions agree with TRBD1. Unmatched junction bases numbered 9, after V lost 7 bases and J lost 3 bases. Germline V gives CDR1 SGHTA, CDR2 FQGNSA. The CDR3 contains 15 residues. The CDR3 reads CASTIIRGQTDTQYF. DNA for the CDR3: TGTGCCAGCACCATTATCAGGGGGCAGACAGATACGCAGTATTTT.

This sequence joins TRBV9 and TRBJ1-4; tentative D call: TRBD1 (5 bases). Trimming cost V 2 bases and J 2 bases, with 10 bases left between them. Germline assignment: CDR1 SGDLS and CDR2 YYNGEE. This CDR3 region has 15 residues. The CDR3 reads CASSVHPGTNEKLFF. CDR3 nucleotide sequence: TGTGCCAGCAGCGTTCACCCAGGGACTAATGAAAAACTGTTTTTT. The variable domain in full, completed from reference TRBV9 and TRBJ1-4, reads DSGVTQTPKHLITATGQRVTLRCSPRSGDLSVYWYQQSLDQGLQFLIQYYNGEERAKGNILERFSAQQFPDLHSELNLSSLELGDSALYFCASSVHPGTNEKLFFGSGTQLSVL.

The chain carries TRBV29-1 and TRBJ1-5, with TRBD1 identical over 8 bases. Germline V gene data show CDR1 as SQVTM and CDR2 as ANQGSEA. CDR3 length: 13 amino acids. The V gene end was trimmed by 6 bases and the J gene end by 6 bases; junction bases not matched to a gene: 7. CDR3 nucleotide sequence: TGCAGCGTGACAGGGGTTTTTGGTCAGCCCCAGCATTTT. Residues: CSVTGVFGQPQHF.